These T cell receptor beta chains were read from a single sample in a study of blood T cell repertoires in COVID-19. TCRdb keeps only in-frame clones here, not all; method: immunoSEQ multiplex PCR. The data hold 55,000 to 85,000 clones, with roughly 84% observed a single time. The source material was peripheral blood. These TCRs come from a woman aged 18-29 years with acute or convalescent COVID-19. Each CDR3 is given with its conserved first and last residue. Each record gives: J gene, D gene, clone size, V gene, CDR3 DNA, CDR3 protein. A D gene is named only where the DNA matches it firmly. Clone size is not always given. Where it is, it says once, few, many or a class for expanded clones.

j_gene: TRBJ1-5
d_gene: NA
abundance: NA
v_gene: TRBV28
CDR3nt: TGTGCCAGCAGTTTGTCAGGTAATCAGCCCCAGCATTTT
CDR3aa: CASSLSGNQPQHF

j_gene: TRBJ2-3
d_gene: NA
abundance: NA
v_gene: TRBV15
CDR3nt: TGTGCCACCAGCAGAGACCGCGGGGTCGCAGATACGCAGTATTTT
CDR3aa: CATSRDRGVADTQYF

j_gene: TRBJ2-1
d_gene: TRBD2
abundance: once
v_gene: TRBV6-5
CDR3nt: TGTGCCAGCAGTTACTCGGGACTAGCGGGAAGCAATGAGCAGTTCTTC
CDR3aa: CASSYSGLAGSNEQFF

j_gene: TRBJ2-2
d_gene: NA
abundance: NA
v_gene: TRBV29-1
CDR3nt: TGCAGCGTTGGTAGGGGCGGGGAGCTGTTTTTT
CDR3aa: CSVGRGGELFF

j_gene: TRBJ1-1
d_gene: NA
abundance: few
v_gene: TRBV5-5
CDR3nt: TGTGCCAGCAGCTCCAGGACCGGGGTGGCCGCTTTCTTT
CDR3aa: CASSSRTGVAAFF

j_gene: TRBJ2-7
d_gene: TRBD1
abundance: NA
v_gene: TRBV5-6
CDR3nt: TGTGCCAGCAACGAATTAAGACCGGGACAGGGCCCTTACGAGCAGTACTTC
CDR3aa: CASNELRPGQGPYEQYF

j_gene: TRBJ2-7
d_gene: TRBD2
abundance: NA
v_gene: TRBV7-2
CDR3nt: TGTGCCAGCAGCTCTAGCGGGCCCTACGAGCAGTACTTC
CDR3aa: CASSSSGPYEQYF

j_gene: TRBJ1-1
d_gene: TRBD1
abundance: NA
v_gene: TRBV9
CDR3nt: TGTGCCAGCAGCGTAGTTGCAGGGGGTGGCACTGAAGCTTTCTTT
CDR3aa: CASSVVAGGGTEAFF

j_gene: TRBJ1-1
d_gene: NA
abundance: NA
v_gene: TRBV6-1
CDR3nt: TGTGCCAGCAGTGAAACGGGTTGGACTGAAGCTTTCTTT
CDR3aa: CASSETGWTEAFF

j_gene: TRBJ1-3
d_gene: NA
abundance: NA
v_gene: TRBV29-1
CDR3nt: TGCAGCGTTGTCAGTGGAAACACCATATATTTT
CDR3aa: CSVVSGNTIYF

j_gene: TRBJ1-1
d_gene: TRBD1
abundance: NA
v_gene: TRBV6-5
CDR3nt: TGTGCCAGCAGTTATTCGACAGGGGTCCACACTGAAGCTTTCTTT
CDR3aa: CASSYSTGVHTEAFF

j_gene: TRBJ2-5
d_gene: NA
abundance: NA
v_gene: TRBV9
CDR3nt: TGTGCCAGCAGCGTAGCCAGCCAAGAGACCCAGTACTTC
CDR3aa: CASSVASQETQYF

j_gene: TRBJ1-2
d_gene: TRBD1
abundance: NA
v_gene: TRBV6-6
CDR3nt: TGTGCCAGCAGTTACGGGACAGGGGGCGACTATGGCTACACCTTC
CDR3aa: CASSYGTGGDYGYTF

j_gene: TRBJ1-3
d_gene: TRBD1
abundance: NA
v_gene: TRBV2
CDR3nt: TGTGCCAGCAGTCCTCGGGACAGTGGAAACACCATATATTTT
CDR3aa: CASSPRDSGNTIYF

j_gene: TRBJ1-1
d_gene: NA
abundance: NA
v_gene: TRBV29-1
CDR3nt: TGCAGCGTTGAAGAGTCCGAGGCTAGGGCGGGTGAAGCTTTCTTT
CDR3aa: CSVEESEARAGEAFF

j_gene: TRBJ2-3
d_gene: NA
abundance: NA
v_gene: TRBV9
CDR3nt: TGTGCCAGCAGCGTAACTGCAACTAGCACAGATACGCAGTATTTT
CDR3aa: CASSVTATSTDTQYF

j_gene: TRBJ2-1
d_gene: NA
abundance: NA
v_gene: TRBV18
CDR3nt: TGTGCCAGCTCACCACCGCTCCGAAGCGTCGAGCAGTTCTTC
CDR3aa: CASSPPLRSVEQFF

j_gene: TRBJ2-5
d_gene: TRBD2
abundance: NA
v_gene: TRBV5-1
CDR3nt: TGCGCCAGCAGAATGGAGGCTAGCGGGAGGTACGGAGAGACCCAGTACTTC
CDR3aa: CASRMEASGRYGETQYF

j_gene: TRBJ2-3
d_gene: NA
abundance: NA
v_gene: TRBV28
CDR3nt: TGTGCCAGCAGTTTAGGAGAGGCAGATACGCAGTATTTT
CDR3aa: CASSLGEADTQYF

j_gene: TRBJ1-6
d_gene: NA
abundance: once
v_gene: TRBV12-3/TRBV12-4
CDR3nt: TGTGCCAGCAGTTTTGGTCAGAATTCACCCCTCCACTTT
CDR3aa: CASSFGQNSPLHF

j_gene: TRBJ2-2
d_gene: NA
abundance: NA
v_gene: TRBV5-1
CDR3nt: TGCGCCAGCAGCTTGCTCACAGGGTGGACCGGGGAGCTGTTTTTT
CDR3aa: CASSLLTGWTGELFF

j_gene: TRBJ1-4
d_gene: TRBD1
abundance: NA
v_gene: TRBV5-1
CDR3nt: TGCGCCAGCAGCGAACAGGGGGCATATGAAAAACTGTTTTTT
CDR3aa: CASSEQGAYEKLFF

j_gene: TRBJ2-2
d_gene: NA
abundance: NA
v_gene: TRBV19
CDR3nt: TGTGCCAGTAGTATAGTTCCGGGAGGGGAGCTGTTTTTT
CDR3aa: CASSIVPGGELFF

j_gene: TRBJ2-1
d_gene: NA
abundance: NA
v_gene: TRBV27
CDR3nt: TGTGCCAGCAGTCCAAGACAAGATCCATACAATGAGCAGTTCTTC
CDR3aa: CASSPRQDPYNEQFF

j_gene: TRBJ2-7
d_gene: TRBD1
abundance: NA
v_gene: TRBV14
CDR3nt: TGTGCCAGCAGCCAGACCCAACGGACAGGTCCCCACTTC
CDR3aa: CASSQTQRTGPHF

j_gene: TRBJ1-5
d_gene: TRBD1
abundance: NA
v_gene: TRBV3-1/TRBV3-2
CDR3nt: TGTGCCAGCAGCCCCGGGACAGGGAATCAGCCCCAGCATTTT
CDR3aa: CASSPGTGNQPQHF

j_gene: TRBJ1-5
d_gene: NA
abundance: NA
v_gene: TRBV6-8
CDR3nt: TGTGCCAGCAGCCCGAACAGGGGCAATCAGCCCCAGCATTTT
CDR3aa: CASSPNRGNQPQHF

j_gene: TRBJ1-5
d_gene: NA
abundance: once
v_gene: TRBV30
CDR3nt: TGTGCCTGGAGTGACAGTAATCAGCCCCAGCATTTT
CDR3aa: CAWSDSNQPQHF

j_gene: TRBJ1-6
d_gene: NA
abundance: NA
v_gene: TRBV11-2
CDR3nt: TGTGCCAGCAGCGAACACAGCTCCTATAATTCACCCCTCCACTTT
CDR3aa: CASSEHSSYNSPLHF

j_gene: TRBJ1-4
d_gene: NA
abundance: NA
v_gene: TRBV18
CDR3nt: TGTGCCAGCTCACCCGGGGTTAATGAAAAACTGTTTTTT
CDR3aa: CASSPGVNEKLFF

j_gene: TRBJ1-1
d_gene: NA
abundance: once
v_gene: TRBV9
CDR3nt: TGTGCCAGCAGCGTAGAACCGGGTCAGGGTGGCGCCACTGAAGCTTTCTTT
CDR3aa: CASSVEPGQGGATEAFF

j_gene: TRBJ1-1
d_gene: NA
abundance: NA
v_gene: TRBV6-4
CDR3nt: TGTGCCAGCAGTGATCCTACGTGGGGAGCCTCCCGAAACACTGAAGCTTTCTTT
CDR3aa: CASSDPTWGASRNTEAFF

j_gene: TRBJ2-2
d_gene: NA
abundance: NA
v_gene: TRBV9
CDR3nt: TGTGCCAGCAGCGTAGAAGTAGCCGGGGAGCTGTTTTTT
CDR3aa: CASSVEVAGELFF

j_gene: TRBJ1-5
d_gene: NA
abundance: NA
v_gene: TRBV2
CDR3nt: TGTGCCAGCAGGCTAACTGTGCAGGGGAATCAGCCCCAGCATTTT
CDR3aa: CASRLTVQGNQPQHF

j_gene: TRBJ2-1
d_gene: TRBD2
abundance: NA
v_gene: TRBV29-1
CDR3nt: TGCAGCGTCCTCCCGGTAGCGGGAGGGAATGAGCAGTTCTTC
CDR3aa: CSVLPVAGGNEQFF

j_gene: TRBJ2-7
d_gene: TRBD1
abundance: NA
v_gene: TRBV19
CDR3nt: TGTGCCACCCGACTTAGGGGACAGGGTACCTACGAGCAGTACTTC
CDR3aa: CATRLRGQGTYEQYF

j_gene: TRBJ2-3
d_gene: NA
abundance: NA
v_gene: TRBV5-1
CDR3nt: TGCGCCAGCAGCCATGGACAAGGCACAGATACGCAGTATTTT
CDR3aa: CASSHGQGTDTQYF